This is a list of T cell receptor beta chains from one sample in a study of shared clonotypes between healthy human individuals. Libraries were prepared by immunoSEQ multiplex PCR; TCRdb keeps only in-frame clonotypes and omits some of them. The sample shows some 690,000 clones, around 91% of them seen only once. Sequencing was performed on memory CD8+ T cells from PBMCs. These receptors came from a man between 18 and 29 years old in good health. Some clones in this sample may be carry-over from other donors' samples. Each CDR3 is given with its conserved first and last residue. A D gene is named only where the DNA matches it firmly. Some rows mark clone size as missing; the rest say once, few, many or name a class of expanded clone.

v_gene: TRBV7-9; abundance: few; d_gene: .; j_gene: TRBJ1-1; CDR3nt: TGTGCCAGCAGCTTAGCCAAAATGGCTGAAGCTTTCTTT; CDR3aa: CASSLAKMAEAFF
v_gene: TRBV9; abundance: .; d_gene: TRBD2; j_gene: TRBJ2-3; CDR3nt: TGTGCCAGCAGCGCTAGCGGGAGGGTAACAGATACGCAGTATTTT; CDR3aa: CASSASGRVTDTQYF
v_gene: TRBV9; abundance: .; d_gene: .; j_gene: TRBJ2-7; CDR3nt: TGTGCCAGCAGCCCTGGCGGGTCTAGCTCCTACGAGCAGTACTTC; CDR3aa: CASSPGGSSSYEQYF
v_gene: TRBV14; abundance: once; d_gene: TRBD1; j_gene: TRBJ2-1; CDR3nt: TGTGCCAGCAGCCACGCTTTGGACAGGGGAATGCTGTACAATGAGCAGTTCTTC; CDR3aa: CASSHALDRGMLYNEQFF
v_gene: TRBV19; abundance: few; d_gene: TRBD1; j_gene: TRBJ1-5; CDR3nt: TGTGCCAGTAGGACAGGGCCGGGGCAGCCCCAGCATTTT; CDR3aa: CASRTGPGQPQHF
v_gene: TRBV11-3; abundance: .; d_gene: .; j_gene: TRBJ2-7; CDR3nt: TGTGCCAGCAGCCCGAATCCGGGGGACGGTCCCTACGAGCAGTACTTC; CDR3aa: CASSPNPGDGPYEQYF
v_gene: TRBV6-9; abundance: .; d_gene: TRBD1; j_gene: TRBJ1-1; CDR3nt: TGTGCCAGCAGAAGGGGGCCTGGGGGGCTCGACACTGAAGCTTTCTTT; CDR3aa: CASRRGPGGLDTEAFF
v_gene: TRBV15; abundance: .; d_gene: .; j_gene: TRBJ2-1; CDR3nt: TGTGCCACCAGCAGAGATGGAGAGGGACCTTACAATGAGCAGTTCTTC; CDR3aa: CATSRDGEGPYNEQFF
v_gene: TRBV29-1; abundance: .; d_gene: .; j_gene: TRBJ2-2; CDR3nt: TGCAGCGTTGTAATGGACACCGGGGAGCTGTTTTTT; CDR3aa: CSVVMDTGELFF
v_gene: TRBV15; abundance: .; d_gene: .; j_gene: TRBJ2-2; CDR3nt: TGTGCCACCAGCAGACTAGTCGAACCCACCGGGGAGCTGTTTTTT; CDR3aa: CATSRLVEPTGELFF
v_gene: TRBV18; abundance: .; d_gene: TRBD1; j_gene: TRBJ2-7; CDR3nt: TGTGCCAGCTCACCTATACAGGGGCCTACCAGTAGCTCCTACGAGCAGTACTTC; CDR3aa: CASSPIQGPTSSSYEQYF
v_gene: TRBV9; abundance: .; d_gene: .; j_gene: TRBJ2-3; CDR3nt: TGTGCCAGCAGCGTAGTGCCCAAGGGGGATACGCAGTATTTT; CDR3aa: CASSVVPKGDTQYF
v_gene: TRBV19; abundance: .; d_gene: .; j_gene: TRBJ1-1; CDR3nt: TGTGCCAGCCTACAGGGCCCTTTGGCTTTCTTT; CDR3aa: CASLQGPLAFF
v_gene: TRBV7-3; abundance: .; d_gene: TRBD2; j_gene: TRBJ2-1; CDR3nt: TGTGCCAGCAGAATGGGGACTAGCGGATACAATGAGCAGTTCTTC; CDR3aa: CASRMGTSGYNEQFF
v_gene: TRBV27; abundance: .; d_gene: .; j_gene: TRBJ2-5; CDR3nt: TGTGCCAGCAGTATCCAATATTCGGACAGTGGAGAGACCCAGTACTTC; CDR3aa: CASSIQYSDSGETQYF
v_gene: TRBV29-1; abundance: .; d_gene: .; j_gene: TRBJ2-7; CDR3nt: TGCAGCGTTGTAGGGACACAAGGGTACGAGCAGTACTTC; CDR3aa: CSVVGTQGYEQYF